A selection of T cell receptor beta chains follows, all from one sample in a study of blood T cell repertoires in COVID-19. Using immunoSEQ multiplex PCR, the repertoire was profiled, and TCRdb retains in-frame clones only, with some absent. Of about 130,000 clones listed, approximately 80% were seen once; the top ten hold 10% to 15%. Specimen: peripheral blood. These receptors originate from a man in his sixties with acute or convalescent COVID-19. Both conserved end residues are part of each CDR3. The D gene is left open where the match is weak. Size values are once, few and many counts, or a class for expanded clones, and some rows have none.

J gene: TRBJ1-1
V gene: TRBV7-2
D gene: TRBD1
clone size: .
CDR3 protein: CASSFMQGDAFF
CDR3 DNA: TGTGCCAGCAGCTTCATGCAGGGGGATGCTTTCTTT

J gene: TRBJ2-5
V gene: TRBV18
D gene: TRBD1
clone size: .
CDR3 protein: CASSASGQVYGKTQYF
CDR3 DNA: TGTGCCAGCTCAGCATCGGGACAGGTATACGGAAAGACCCAGTACTTC

J gene: TRBJ1-1
V gene: TRBV29-1
D gene: TRBD1
clone size: once
CDR3 protein: CSVGDRNTEAFF
CDR3 DNA: TGCAGCGTTGGGGACAGGAACACTGAAGCTTTCTTT

J gene: TRBJ1-2
V gene: TRBV9
D gene: TRBD1
clone size: .
CDR3 protein: CASSVGGQGLDGYTF
CDR3 DNA: TGTGCCAGCAGCGTAGGGGGACAGGGTCTAGATGGCTACACCTTC

J gene: TRBJ1-1
V gene: TRBV7-9
D gene: .
clone size: .
CDR3 protein: CASSSTQTRLNTEAFF
CDR3 DNA: TGTGCCAGCAGCTCGACACAGACTAGGCTGAACACTGAAGCTTTCTTT

J gene: TRBJ1-4
V gene: TRBV6-1
D gene: TRBD1
clone size: .
CDR3 protein: CASSGRPGQGYEKLFF
CDR3 DNA: TGTGCCAGCAGTGGGAGACCGGGACAGGGATATGAAAAACTGTTTTTT

J gene: TRBJ2-3
V gene: TRBV28
D gene: TRBD1
clone size: .
CDR3 protein: CASFPGQRTDTQYF
CDR3 DNA: TGTGCCAGTTTTCCGGGACAGCGCACAGATACGCAGTATTTT

J gene: TRBJ1-1
V gene: TRBV5-1
D gene: .
clone size: .
CDR3 protein: CASSLEGGRTEAFF
CDR3 DNA: TGCGCCAGCAGCTTGGAGGGAGGTCGGACTGAAGCTTTCTTT

J gene: TRBJ1-5
V gene: TRBV6-5
D gene: .
clone size: .
CDR3 protein: CASRRGQNSNQPQHF
CDR3 DNA: TGTGCCAGCCGGCGGGGGCAGAATAGCAATCAGCCCCAGCATTTT

J gene: TRBJ1-1
V gene: TRBV7-9
D gene: .
clone size: .
CDR3 protein: CASSLVEGGNTEAFF
CDR3 DNA: TGTGCCAGCAGCTTAGTGGAAGGGGGGAACACTGAAGCTTTCTTT

J gene: TRBJ1-5
V gene: TRBV5-1
D gene: .
clone size: .
CDR3 protein: CASSFVRTAYSNQPQHF
CDR3 DNA: TGCGCCAGCAGCTTTGTACGGACAGCTTATAGCAATCAGCCCCAGCATTTT

J gene: TRBJ2-2
V gene: TRBV11-3
D gene: .
clone size: once
CDR3 protein: CASSTNRGPDTGELFF
CDR3 DNA: TGTGCCAGCAGCACCAACCGAGGGCCTGACACCGGGGAGCTGTTTTTT

J gene: TRBJ2-7
V gene: TRBV5-1
D gene: .
clone size: .
CDR3 protein: CASSLDGLPYEQYF
CDR3 DNA: TGCGCCAGCAGCTTAGATGGCCTGCCCTACGAGCAGTACTTC

J gene: TRBJ2-2
V gene: TRBV6-5
D gene: TRBD2
clone size: .
CDR3 protein: CASSYLQGGPGELFF
CDR3 DNA: TGTGCCAGCAGTTACTTGCAGGGAGGGCCCGGGGAGCTGTTTTTT

J gene: TRBJ2-7
V gene: TRBV18
D gene: .
clone size: .
CDR3 protein: CASSLGARSYEQYF
CDR3 DNA: TGTGCCAGCTCCCTCGGAGCTCGCTCCTACGAGCAGTACTTC

J gene: TRBJ2-3
V gene: TRBV5-1
D gene: .
clone size: .
CDR3 protein: CASSLGFSGLTDTQYF
CDR3 DNA: TGCGCCAGCAGCTTGGGGTTTTCGGGACTGACGGATACGCAGTATTTT

J gene: TRBJ1-1
V gene: TRBV11-2
D gene: .
clone size: .
CDR3 protein: CASSLAQTEAFF
CDR3 DNA: TGTGCCAGCAGCTTAGCCCAGACAGAAGCTTTCTTT

J gene: TRBJ1-1
V gene: TRBV10-3
D gene: .
clone size: .
CDR3 protein: CATLTTLNTEAFF
CDR3 DNA: TGTGCCACATTGACAACTTTGAACACTGAAGCTTTCTTT

J gene: TRBJ2-7
V gene: TRBV11-2
D gene: .
clone size: .
CDR3 protein: CASSPGGYEQYF
CDR3 DNA: TGTGCCAGCTCTCCCGGGGGCTACGAGCAGTACTTC

J gene: TRBJ2-6
V gene: TRBV19
D gene: .
clone size: .
CDR3 protein: CASSDRTTSSGANVLTF
CDR3 DNA: TGTGCCAGTAGTGACAGGACCACCAGCTCTGGGGCCAACGTCCTGACTTTC

J gene: TRBJ2-7
V gene: TRBV5-1
D gene: TRBD2
clone size: few
CDR3 protein: CASSRTSRLLFYEQYF
CDR3 DNA: TGCGCCAGCAGTCGGACTAGCCGATTACTCTTCTACGAGCAGTACTTC

J gene: TRBJ2-1
V gene: TRBV29-1
D gene: .
clone size: .
CDR3 protein: CSVELGAGEQFF
CDR3 DNA: TGCAGCGTTGAATTGGGGGCGGGTGAGCAGTTCTTC

J gene: TRBJ1-1
V gene: TRBV5-4
D gene: TRBD1
clone size: .
CDR3 protein: CASRGGQGNTEAFF
CDR3 DNA: TGTGCCAGCAGGGGAGGACAGGGGAACACTGAAGCTTTCTTT

J gene: TRBJ2-1
V gene: TRBV7-9
D gene: TRBD2
clone size: .
CDR3 protein: CASSSTSGGYNEQFF
CDR3 DNA: TGTGCCAGCAGCTCGACTAGCGGGGGCTACAATGAGCAGTTCTTC

J gene: TRBJ2-2
V gene: TRBV6-1
D gene: TRBD1
clone size: .
CDR3 protein: CASSEPRGQGVPGELFF
CDR3 DNA: TGTGCCAGCAGTGAACCCCGGGGACAGGGGGTACCCGGGGAGCTGTTTTTT

J gene: TRBJ2-1
V gene: TRBV10-1
D gene: TRBD2
clone size: .
CDR3 protein: CASNRGLAGGPSYDEQFF
CDR3 DNA: TGCGCCAGCAATCGAGGACTAGCGGGAGGGCCAAGTTACGATGAGCAGTTCTTC

J gene: TRBJ2-5
V gene: TRBV6-5
D gene: .
clone size: .
CDR3 protein: CASSYVAVSETQYF
CDR3 DNA: TGTGCCAGCAGTTACGTGGCAGTCTCTGAGACCCAGTACTTC

J gene: TRBJ2-3
V gene: TRBV6-1
D gene: TRBD1
clone size: .
CDR3 protein: CASSEGDRGADTQYF
CDR3 DNA: TGTGCCAGCAGTGAAGGGGACAGGGGTGCAGATACGCAGTATTTT

J gene: TRBJ2-1
V gene: TRBV7-3
D gene: TRBD2
clone size: .
CDR3 protein: CASSQGLAGGQEQFF
CDR3 DNA: TGTGCCAGCAGCCAAGGACTAGCGGGAGGGCAAGAGCAGTTCTTC

J gene: TRBJ2-7
V gene: TRBV7-2
D gene: TRBD1
clone size: .
CDR3 protein: CASSPTGTGTYEQYF
CDR3 DNA: TGTGCCAGCAGCCCGACCGGGACAGGGACCTACGAGCAGTACTTC

J gene: TRBJ2-1
V gene: TRBV7-8
D gene: TRBD2
clone size: many
CDR3 protein: CASSLESGSDEQFF
CDR3 DNA: TGTGCCAGCAGCTTAGAAAGCGGGAGTGATGAGCAGTTCTTC

J gene: TRBJ2-2
V gene: TRBV5-1
D gene: TRBD1
clone size: .
CDR3 protein: CASSSPGTGGITGELFF
CDR3 DNA: TGCGCCAGCAGCTCCCCCGGGACAGGGGGCATCACCGGGGAGCTGTTTTTT

J gene: TRBJ2-7
V gene: TRBV27
D gene: TRBD2
clone size: .
CDR3 protein: CASSGLAGEFREQYF
CDR3 DNA: TGTGCCAGCAGTGGACTAGCGGGAGAGTTCCGCGAGCAGTACTTC

J gene: TRBJ1-2
V gene: TRBV6-4
D gene: .
clone size: .
CDR3 protein: CASSDGRGSGYTF
CDR3 DNA: TGTGCCAGCAGTGACGGAAGGGGCTCAGGCTACACCTTC

J gene: TRBJ2-7
V gene: TRBV30
D gene: TRBD2
clone size: .
CDR3 protein: CAWSPPGLAGNEQYF
CDR3 DNA: TGTGCCTGGAGCCCTCCGGGACTAGCGGGAAACGAGCAGTACTTC

J gene: TRBJ1-1
V gene: TRBV7-2
D gene: TRBD1
clone size: few
CDR3 protein: CASSVQGAAEAFF
CDR3 DNA: TGTGCCAGCAGCGTACAGGGGGCCGCTGAAGCTTTCTTT

J gene: TRBJ2-1
V gene: TRBV4-1
D gene: .
clone size: .
CDR3 protein: CASSQEGTGAGKNEQFF
CDR3 DNA: TGCGCCAGCAGCCAAGAAGGGACCGGGGCGGGAAAGAATGAGCAGTTCTTC

J gene: TRBJ2-1
V gene: TRBV7-3
D gene: TRBD2
clone size: .
CDR3 protein: CASSLPGGPGNEQFF
CDR3 DNA: TGTGCCAGCAGCTTACCGGGAGGGCCGGGGAATGAGCAGTTCTTC

J gene: TRBJ1-2
V gene: TRBV28
D gene: TRBD1
clone size: .
CDR3 protein: CASSEGQGANYGYTF
CDR3 DNA: TGTGCCAGCAGTGAGGGACAGGGGGCGAACTATGGCTACACCTTC

J gene: TRBJ2-1
V gene: TRBV28
D gene: .
clone size: once
CDR3 protein: CASNSGWGNEQFF
CDR3 DNA: TGTGCCAGCAACAGCGGGTGGGGGAATGAGCAGTTCTTC

J gene: TRBJ2-7
V gene: TRBV5-5
D gene: TRBD1
clone size: .
CDR3 protein: CASSFRQGAYEQYF
CDR3 DNA: TGTGCCAGCAGCTTCCGGCAGGGGGCCTACGAGCAGTACTTC

J gene: TRBJ2-7
V gene: TRBV18
D gene: TRBD2
clone size: .
CDR3 protein: CASSPVLAGAYEQYF
CDR3 DNA: TGTGCCAGCTCACCAGTCCTAGCGGGAGCCTACGAGCAGTACTTC

J gene: TRBJ2-2
V gene: TRBV28
D gene: TRBD2
clone size: .
CDR3 protein: CASSLGTKNTGELFF
CDR3 DNA: TGTGCCAGCAGTTTAGGGACTAAGAACACCGGGGAGCTGTTTTTT

J gene: TRBJ1-1
V gene: TRBV6-2/TRBV6-3
D gene: .
clone size: .
CDR3 protein: CASSYRLRGSNTEAFF
CDR3 DNA: TGTGCCAGCAGTTACAGATTACGGGGGTCGAACACTGAAGCTTTCTTT

J gene: TRBJ1-3
V gene: TRBV5-1
D gene: .
clone size: .
CDR3 protein: CASSLQGATGNTIYF
CDR3 DNA: TGCGCCAGCAGCCTCCAAGGGGCCACCGGAAACACCATATATTTT

J gene: TRBJ1-2
V gene: TRBV5-1
D gene: TRBD1
clone size: .
CDR3 protein: CASSFGQGNYGYTF
CDR3 DNA: TGCGCCAGCAGCTTTGGACAGGGGAACTATGGCTACACCTTC

J gene: TRBJ1-2
V gene: TRBV5-8
D gene: .
clone size: .
CDR3 protein: CASSLGRGGVTGYTF
CDR3 DNA: TGTGCCAGCAGCTTGGGCAGGGGTGGAGTAACTGGCTACACCTTC

J gene: TRBJ2-1
V gene: TRBV12-3/TRBV12-4
D gene: .
clone size: .
CDR3 protein: CASSLIQEQFF
CDR3 DNA: TGTGCCAGCAGTTTAATACAAGAGCAGTTCTTC

J gene: TRBJ2-1
V gene: TRBV2
D gene: TRBD2
clone size: .
CDR3 protein: CASEAAGGGSYNEQFF
CDR3 DNA: TGTGCCAGCGAGGCGGCGGGGGGGGGCTCCTACAATGAGCAGTTCTTC

J gene: TRBJ1-2
V gene: TRBV6-2/TRBV6-3
D gene: TRBD1
clone size: .
CDR3 protein: CASSRRQGGFGYTF
CDR3 DNA: TGTGCCAGCAGCCGCCGACAGGGGGGATTCGGCTACACCTTC

J gene: TRBJ1-1
V gene: TRBV5-4
D gene: TRBD1
clone size: .
CDR3 protein: CASSLATGGNTEAFF
CDR3 DNA: TGTGCCAGCAGCTTGGCCACAGGGGGCAACACTGAAGCTTTCTTT

J gene: TRBJ2-5
V gene: TRBV28
D gene: .
clone size: .
CDR3 protein: CASSYRVSETQYF
CDR3 DNA: TGTGCCAGCAGTTACAGGGTTTCGGAGACCCAGTACTTC